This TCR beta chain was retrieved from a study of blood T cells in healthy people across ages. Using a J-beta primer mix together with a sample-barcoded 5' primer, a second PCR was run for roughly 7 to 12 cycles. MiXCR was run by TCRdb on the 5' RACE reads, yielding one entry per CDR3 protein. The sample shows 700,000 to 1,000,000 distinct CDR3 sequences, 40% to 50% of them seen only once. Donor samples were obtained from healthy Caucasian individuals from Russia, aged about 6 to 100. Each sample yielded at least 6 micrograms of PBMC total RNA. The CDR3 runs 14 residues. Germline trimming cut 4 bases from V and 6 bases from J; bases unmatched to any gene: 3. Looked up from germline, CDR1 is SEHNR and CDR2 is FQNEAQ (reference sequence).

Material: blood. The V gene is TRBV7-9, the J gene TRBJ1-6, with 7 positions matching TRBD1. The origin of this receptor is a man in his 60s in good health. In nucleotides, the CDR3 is TGTGCCAGCAGCTCCGGACAGGTTAATTCACCCCTCCACTTT. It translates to CASSSGQVNSPLHF.